This TCR beta chain appears in the sequencing data of a study of T cell responses to AZD1222 COVID-19 vaccine. Study results and limitations: Just a handful of AZD1222 recipients were seropositive at baseline. Reportedly, close to half of spike-specific TCRs are directed against unmutated variant regions. Dominant CD4 TCR responses targeted spike regions 160-218 and 743-854.

Points on this clone: Antigen unknown.

V dropped 5 bases and J dropped 9; count of bases not matched to a gene: 9. The CDR3 runs 14 residues. CDR1 is SEHNR and CDR2 is FQNEAQ in the germline V gene (reference sequence). Sequencing was performed with immunoSEQ multiplex PCR; in TCRdb, only in-frame clones are kept and a portion is missing. The sample consists of roughly 120,000 clones, roughly 92% of them appearing once. The sequences come from peripheral blood, collected 28 days after the second AZD1222 dose. The rearrangement joins TRBV7-9 to TRBJ2-2, with TRBD2 identical over 7 bases. The source is an adult who received the AZD1222 COVID-19 vaccine. The CDR3 coding sequence is TGTGCCAGCAGCCGATGGGAGGGAGCGAGGGAGCTGTTTTTT. Translation gives CASSRWEGARELFF. The full variable domain, its missing parts supplied by reference TRBV7-9 and TRBJ2-2, is DTGVSQNPRHKITKRGQNVTFRCDPISEHNRLYWYRQTLGQGPEFLTYFQNEAQLEKSRLLSDRFSAERPKGSFSTLEIQRTEQGDSAMYLCASSRWEGARELFFGEGSRLTVL.